This T cell receptor (beta chain) was identified in a study of blood T cell repertoires in COVID-19. Overall study context: Samples representing acute and convalescent COVID-19 were sourced from the United States, Italy and Spain. T cells, B-cell-depleted T cells, or PBMCs supplied cDNA or gDNA.

How the authors handled the data: By means of reference gene primer amplification, nucleated cell counts were estimated. Sequencing was performed with immunoSEQ multiplex PCR; in TCRdb, only in-frame clones are kept and a portion is missing. Clonal size and the V and J genes are those of that table, whereas D and trimming came from the DNA. The table has about 69,000 clones, around 91% seen once. Only one count was recorded for this clone. CDR1 and CDR2 from the germline V gene are SGHNT and YYREEE (reference sequence). The V end lost 3 bases, the J end lost 3 bases, and 8 bases lay between the germline ends. This CDR3 is built from 13 residues.

V and J are TRBV5-4 and TRBJ2-3; D remains unclear. Sequencing used peripheral blood. The TCR originated in a man aged 50 or older with acute or convalescent COVID-19. This CDR3 is CASSSPVTDTQYF. CDR3 DNA sequence: TGTGCCAGCAGCTCCCCCGTAACAGATACGCAGTATTTT.